This TCR beta chain stems from a study of shared T cell receptors in the human thymus. Profiling relied on immunoSEQ multiplex PCR, and the TCRdb table lists in-frame clones only, not all of them. The sample carries a few hundred thousand clones, just under 95% recorded once. The J segment lost 2 bases and the V segment lost 4 bases, leaving 17 bases of the junction unmatched. The CDR3 spans 21 residues. Per germline, CDR1 LGHNA and CDR2 YNFKEQ. This receptor was obtained from a human donor. The chain joins TRBV4-2 to TRBJ2-7; TRBD2 aligns across 16 bases. The sequencing input was thymocytes. The CDR3 protein is CASSRPGMSGTSGRAAYEQYF. The CDR3 DNA follows: TGTGCCAGCAGCCGACCGGGGATGTCCGGGACTAGCGGGAGGGCCGCCTACGAGCAGTACTTC.